These 11 T cell receptor beta chains were sequenced from one sample in a study of T cell responses to AZD1222 COVID-19 vaccine (TCRdb year 2021). The library came from the immunoSEQ multiplex PCR assay. TCRdb retrieved this table from immuneACCESS and kept in-frame rearrangements only. Not all clones are present; in checked studies, unresolved V genes account for under half, and no reason is known for the remainder. The sample table shows 95,000 to 150,000 clones, and 80% to 90% are seen once. The ten most abundant clones make up about 1.6% of the sample. Reading the label with the study, this specimen's time point is: baseline before first vaccination. The sequenced sample was peripheral blood, obtained on day 0 of AZD1222 vaccination. These receptors originate from an adult in good health.

The J gene is TRBJ2-1, the V gene TRBV30; 10 positions match TRBD2. Germline V gene sequence: CDR1 GTSNPN, CDR2 SVGIG (reference sequence). The J segment lost 8 bases and the V segment lost 0 bases, leaving 4 bases of the junction unmatched. The CDR3 consists of 14 residues. The DNA of the CDR3 is TGTGCCTGGAGTGTAGGGCTAGCGGGGGATGAGCAGTTCTTC. Amino acids: CAWSVGLAGDEQFF.

The chain combines TRBV7-9 with TRBJ1-2; D is uncertain. The V end lost 6 bases, the J end lost 5 bases, and 7 bases lay between the germline ends. CDR3 size: 11 residues. Germline-derived CDR1 and CDR2 are SEHNR and FQNEAQ (reference sequence). CDR3 bases: TGTGCCAGCAGTAACGGATATGGCTACACCTTC. This codes for CASSNGYGYTF.

The chain carries TRBV11-3 and TRBJ1-1; no clear D gene. V was shortened by 5 bases and J by 2 bases, with 12 bases between the two germline ends. The CDR3 has 14 amino acids. Germline V gene data show CDR1 as SGHNT and CDR2 as YENEEA. The CDR3 sequence is CASSRKAQNTEAFF. In DNA form, the CDR3 reads TGTGCCAGCAGCCGAAAAGCCCAAAACACTGAAGCTTTCTTT.

V and J are TRBV7-9 and TRBJ2-4; no firm D call. Trimming pared 6 bases from V and 5 bases from J, leaving 11 bases between. Germline loops: CDR1 SEHNR, CDR2 FQNEAQ (reference sequence). This CDR3 comprises 13 residues. CDR3 sequence reads: CASRPPQQNIQYF. In DNA form, the CDR3 reads TGTGCCAGCAGGCCCCCCCAGCAAAACATTCAGTACTTC. The variable domain in full, completed from reference TRBV7-9 and TRBJ2-4, reads DTGVSQNPRHKITKRGQNVTFRCDPISEHNRLYWYRQTLGQGPEFLTYFQNEAQLEKSRLLSDRFSAERPKGSFSTLEIQRTEQGDSAMYLCASRPPQQNIQYFGAGTRLSVL.

The CDR3 bases are TGTGCCAGCAGTCATGACGACTATGGCTACACCTTC. Residues: CASSHDDYGYTF. This chain connects TRBV9 to TRBJ1-2; D is ambiguous. Germline V lookup: CDR1 SGDLS, CDR2 YYNGEE. The V end was cut by 5 bases, the J end by 3 bases, with 8 bases between. This CDR3 has 12 residues.

This chain links TRBV24-1 with TRBJ1-2, with a tentative D call TRBD1 (6 bases). Germline CDR1 reads KGHDR; CDR2 reads SFDVKD. The V end was cut by 3 bases, the J end by 0 bases, with 7 bases between. The length of the CDR3 is 14 residues. CDR3 sequence: CATSDTGSNYGYTF. For the CDR3, the DNA is TGTGCCACCAGTGATACAGGGTCTAACTATGGCTACACCTTC.

The rearrangement links TRBV11-2 to TRBJ2-1; no clear D. Trimming pared 5 bases from V and 0 bases from J, leaving 14 bases between. The CDR3 has 16 amino acids. In germline, CDR1 is SGHAT, CDR2 FQNNGV. The CDR3 DNA sequence: TGTGCCAGCAGCCCCCGGACGCTGAGCTCCTACAATGAGCAGTTCTTC. Translation gives CASSPRTLSSYNEQFF.

The chain is built from TRBV25-1 and TRBJ2-1; D is possibly TRBD2 (5 bases). The CDR3 length is 16 residues. V was pared by 6 bases and J by 2 bases, with 17 bases between. Germline V gene sequence: CDR1 MGHDK, CDR2 SYGVNS. The CDR3 DNA follows: TGTGCCAGCAGGGGATCTAGAGGGATTGCCTACAATGAGCAGTTCTTC. Translating it yields CASRGSRGIAYNEQFF.

The J gene is TRBJ2-1, the V gene TRBV19; D is ambiguous. The germline V gene encodes CDR1 LNHDA and CDR2 SQIVND (reference sequence). This CDR3 spans 14 amino acids. The ends were cut back, 7 bases at V and 2 bases at J, with 12 bases in the middle. CDR3 sequence reads: CASTYGNTYNEQFF. For the CDR3, the DNA is TGTGCCAGTACTTACGGAAACACCTACAATGAGCAGTTCTTC.

The rearrangement joins TRBV28 to TRBJ1-5; D is possibly TRBD1 (5 bases). V was clipped by 10 bases and J by 4 bases, with 23 bases between them. CDR3 length equals 16 residues. Per the germline V gene, CDR1 is MDHEN and CDR2 is SYDVKM. CDR3 sequence (DNA): TGTGCCACCGTAACCGCCGGAGGGGAAGTTAATCAGCCCCAGCATTTT. This translates into CATVTAGGEVNQPQHF.

The rearrangement uses TRBV12-2 and TRBJ2-7; the listed D gene, TRBD2, was not tested against the DNA. TRBV12-2 is a pseudogene. The CDR3 consists of 18 residues. CDR3 sequence (DNA): TGTGCAAGTCGCTTAGCGCAGGCTAGCGGGGGGGCCCCCTACGAGCAGTACTTC. It translates to CASRLAQASGGAPYEQYF.